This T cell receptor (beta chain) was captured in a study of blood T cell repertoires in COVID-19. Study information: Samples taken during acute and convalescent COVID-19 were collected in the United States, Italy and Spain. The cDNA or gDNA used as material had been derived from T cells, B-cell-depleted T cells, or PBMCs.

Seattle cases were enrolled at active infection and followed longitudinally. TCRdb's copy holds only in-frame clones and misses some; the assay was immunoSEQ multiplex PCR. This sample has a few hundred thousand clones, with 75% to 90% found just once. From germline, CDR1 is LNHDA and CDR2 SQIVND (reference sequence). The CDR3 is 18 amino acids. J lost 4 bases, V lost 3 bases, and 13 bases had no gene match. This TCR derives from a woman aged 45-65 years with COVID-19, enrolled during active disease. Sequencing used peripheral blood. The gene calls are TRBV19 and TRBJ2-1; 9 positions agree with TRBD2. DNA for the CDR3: TGTGCCAGTAGTATCCCCTACGAGGCGGGAGGGGGGTACAATGAGCAGTTCTTC. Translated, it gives CASSIPYEAGGGYNEQFF.